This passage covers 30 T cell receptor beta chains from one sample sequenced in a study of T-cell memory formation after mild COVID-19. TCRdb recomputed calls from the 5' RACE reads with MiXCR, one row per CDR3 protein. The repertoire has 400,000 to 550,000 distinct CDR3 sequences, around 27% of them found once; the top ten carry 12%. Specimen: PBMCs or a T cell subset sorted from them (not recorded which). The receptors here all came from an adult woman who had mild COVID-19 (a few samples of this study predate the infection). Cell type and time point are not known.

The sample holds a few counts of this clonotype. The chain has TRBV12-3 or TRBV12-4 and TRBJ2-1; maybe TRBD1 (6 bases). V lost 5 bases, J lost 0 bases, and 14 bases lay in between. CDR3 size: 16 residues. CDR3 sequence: CASSATGLISYNEQFF. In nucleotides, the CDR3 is TGTGCCAGCAGTGCTACAGGGCTCATCTCCTACAATGAGCAGTTCTTC.

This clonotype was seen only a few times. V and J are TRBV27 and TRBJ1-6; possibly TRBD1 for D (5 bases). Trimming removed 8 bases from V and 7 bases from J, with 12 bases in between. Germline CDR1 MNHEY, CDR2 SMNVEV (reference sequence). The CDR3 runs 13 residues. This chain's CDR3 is CASAGGGNSPLHF. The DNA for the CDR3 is TGTGCCAGCGCTGGGGGAGGGAATTCACCCCTCCACTTT.

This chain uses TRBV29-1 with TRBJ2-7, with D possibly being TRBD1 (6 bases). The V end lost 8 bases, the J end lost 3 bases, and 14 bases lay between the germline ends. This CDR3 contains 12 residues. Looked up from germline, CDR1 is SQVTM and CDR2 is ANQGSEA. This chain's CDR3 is CSLRTENYEQYF. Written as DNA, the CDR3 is TGCAGCCTAAGGACAGAGAACTACGAGCAGTACTTC.

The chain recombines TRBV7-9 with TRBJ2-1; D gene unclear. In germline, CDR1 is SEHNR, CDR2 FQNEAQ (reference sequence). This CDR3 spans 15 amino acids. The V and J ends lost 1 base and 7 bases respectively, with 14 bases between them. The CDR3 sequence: CASSLGSPYRNEQFF. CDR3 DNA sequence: TGTGCCAGCAGCTTAGGATCTCCATACCGGAATGAGCAGTTCTTC.

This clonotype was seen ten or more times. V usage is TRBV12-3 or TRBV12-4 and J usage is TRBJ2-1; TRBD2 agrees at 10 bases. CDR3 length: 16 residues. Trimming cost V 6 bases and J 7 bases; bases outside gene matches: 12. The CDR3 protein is CASSREAGGPRNEQFF. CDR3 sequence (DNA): TGTGCCAGCAGCCGTGAAGCGGGAGGGCCTCGGAATGAGCAGTTCTTC.

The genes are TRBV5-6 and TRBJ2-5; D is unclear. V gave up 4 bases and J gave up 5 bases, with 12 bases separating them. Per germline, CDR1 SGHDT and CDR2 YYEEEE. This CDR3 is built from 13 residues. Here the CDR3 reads CASSRSFRETQYF. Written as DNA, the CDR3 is TGTGCCAGCAGCAGGAGCTTTCGGGAGACCCAGTACTTC.

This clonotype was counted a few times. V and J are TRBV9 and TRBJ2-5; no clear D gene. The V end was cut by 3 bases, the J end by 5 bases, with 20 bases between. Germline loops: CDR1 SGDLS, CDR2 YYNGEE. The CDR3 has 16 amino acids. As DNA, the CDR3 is TGTGCCAGCAGCGAAGAGGATCCGGGTCAGTGTGAGACCCAGTACTTC. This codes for CASSEEDPGQCETQYF.

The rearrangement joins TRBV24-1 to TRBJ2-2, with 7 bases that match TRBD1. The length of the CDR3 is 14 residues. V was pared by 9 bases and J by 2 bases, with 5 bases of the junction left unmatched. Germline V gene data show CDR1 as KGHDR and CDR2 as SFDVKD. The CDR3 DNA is TGTGCCACCGGGGGACAGCCTAACACCGGGGAGCTGTTTTTT. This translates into CATGGQPNTGELFF.

Here the CDR3 reads CASSDVRGAEAFF. DNA for the CDR3: TGTGCCAGCAGCGACGTGAGGGGGGCTGAAGCTTTCTTT. The chain recombines TRBV9 with TRBJ1-1, with D perhaps matching TRBD1 (6 bases). CDR3 length: 13 amino acids. Germline CDR1 is SGDLS and CDR2 is YYNGEE. Trimming left V 3 bases short and J 6 bases short, with 12 bases between.

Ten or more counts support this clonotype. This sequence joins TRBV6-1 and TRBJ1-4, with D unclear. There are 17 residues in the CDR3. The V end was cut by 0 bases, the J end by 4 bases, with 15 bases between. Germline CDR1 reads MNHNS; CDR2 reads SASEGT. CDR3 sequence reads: CASSEALPSGDNEKLFF. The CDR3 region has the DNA TGTGCCAGCAGTGAAGCGCTACCGTCGGGCGATAATGAAAAACTGTTTTTT.

The CDR3 nucleotides read TGTGCCAGCAGCTCCCCAGTCCTAACCACCCGGGACAGGGGTGATTGGGAGACCCAGTACTTC. Its translation: CASSSPVLTTRDRGDWETQYF. This chain links TRBV7-9 with TRBJ2-5; 10 nucleotides agree with TRBD1. J gave up 5 bases and V 4 bases, and 25 bases lay outside the gene matches. There are 21 residues in the CDR3. CDR1 and CDR2 (germline): SEHNR, FQNEAQ (reference sequence).

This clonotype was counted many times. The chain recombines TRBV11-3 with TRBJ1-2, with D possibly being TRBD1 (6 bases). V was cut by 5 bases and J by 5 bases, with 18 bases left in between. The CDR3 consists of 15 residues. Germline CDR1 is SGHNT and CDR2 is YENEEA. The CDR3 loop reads CASSPSWRGAYGYTF. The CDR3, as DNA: TGTGCCAGCAGCCCATCGTGGCGGGGGGCGTATGGCTACACCTTC.

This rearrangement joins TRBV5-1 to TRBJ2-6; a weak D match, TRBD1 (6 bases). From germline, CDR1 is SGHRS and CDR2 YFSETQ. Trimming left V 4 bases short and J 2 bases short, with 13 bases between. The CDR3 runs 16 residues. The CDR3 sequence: CASSTQGLPGANVLTF. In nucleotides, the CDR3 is TGCGCCAGCAGCACACAGGGTCTCCCTGGGGCCAACGTCCTGACTTTC.

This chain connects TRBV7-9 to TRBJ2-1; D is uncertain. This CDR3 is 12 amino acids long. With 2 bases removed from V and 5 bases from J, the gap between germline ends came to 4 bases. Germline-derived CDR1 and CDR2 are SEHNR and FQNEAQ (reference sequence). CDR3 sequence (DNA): TGTGCCAGCAGCTTAATGCACAATGAGCAGTTCTTC. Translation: CASSLMHNEQFF.

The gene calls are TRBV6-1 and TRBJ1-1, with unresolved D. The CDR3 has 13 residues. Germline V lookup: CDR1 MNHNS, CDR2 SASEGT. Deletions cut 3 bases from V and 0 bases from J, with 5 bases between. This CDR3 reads CASSETLNTEAFF. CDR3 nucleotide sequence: TGTGCCAGCAGTGAGACTTTGAACACTGAAGCTTTCTTT.

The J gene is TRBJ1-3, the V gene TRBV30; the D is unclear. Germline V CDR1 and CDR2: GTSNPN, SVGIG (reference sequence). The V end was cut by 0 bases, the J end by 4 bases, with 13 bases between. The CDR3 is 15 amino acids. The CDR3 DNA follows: TGTGCCTGGAGTGTACGGGAGGGTTACGGAAACACCATATATTTT. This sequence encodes CAWSVREGYGNTIYF.

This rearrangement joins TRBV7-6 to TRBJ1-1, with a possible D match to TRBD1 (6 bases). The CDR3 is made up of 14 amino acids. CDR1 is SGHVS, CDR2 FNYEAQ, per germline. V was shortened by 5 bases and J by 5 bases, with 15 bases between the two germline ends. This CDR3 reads CASSASLRGTEAFF. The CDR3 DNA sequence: TGTGCCAGCAGCGCCAGCCTCAGGGGAACTGAAGCTTTCTTT.

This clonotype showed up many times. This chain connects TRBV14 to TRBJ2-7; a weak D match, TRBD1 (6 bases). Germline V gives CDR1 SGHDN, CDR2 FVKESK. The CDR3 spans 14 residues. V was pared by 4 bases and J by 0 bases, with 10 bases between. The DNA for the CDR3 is TGTGCCAGCAGCCCTAGGGGGAGCTCCTACGAGCAGTACTTC. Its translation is CASSPRGSSYEQYF.

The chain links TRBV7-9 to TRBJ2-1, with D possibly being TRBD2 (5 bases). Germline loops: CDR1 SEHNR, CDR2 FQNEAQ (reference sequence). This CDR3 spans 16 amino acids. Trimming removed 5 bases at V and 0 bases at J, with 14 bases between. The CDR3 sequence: CASSPNEGRSYNEQFF. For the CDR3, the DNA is TGTGCCAGCAGCCCCAACGAGGGCCGCTCCTACAATGAGCAGTTCTTC.

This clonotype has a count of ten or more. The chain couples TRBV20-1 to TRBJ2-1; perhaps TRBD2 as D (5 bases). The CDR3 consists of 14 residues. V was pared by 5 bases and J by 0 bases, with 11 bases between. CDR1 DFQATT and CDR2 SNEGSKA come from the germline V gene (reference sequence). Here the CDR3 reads CSASRGSSYNEQFF. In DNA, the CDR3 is TGCAGTGCTTCCCGGGGTAGCTCCTACAATGAGCAGTTCTTC.

The CDR3 protein is CSATVTKRAKNIQYF. As DNA, the CDR3 is TGCAGTGCCACGGTCACGAAGAGGGCCAAAAACATTCAGTACTTC. This sequence joins TRBV20-1 and TRBJ2-4, with D unresolved. This CDR3 has 15 residues. The germline V gene has CDR1 DFQATT and CDR2 SNEGSKA (reference sequence). Deletions cut 6 bases from V and 1 base from J, with 16 bases between.

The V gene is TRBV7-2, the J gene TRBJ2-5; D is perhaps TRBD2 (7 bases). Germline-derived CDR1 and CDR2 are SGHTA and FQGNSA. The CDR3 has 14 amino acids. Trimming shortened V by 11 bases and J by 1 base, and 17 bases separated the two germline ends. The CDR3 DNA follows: TGTGCCGAAAGGGCTAGGGGGGGCCAAGAGACCCAGTACTTC. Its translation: CAERARGGQETQYF.

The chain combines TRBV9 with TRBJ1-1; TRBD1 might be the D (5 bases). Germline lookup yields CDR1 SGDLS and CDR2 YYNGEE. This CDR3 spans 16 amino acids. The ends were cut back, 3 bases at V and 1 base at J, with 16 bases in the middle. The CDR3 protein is CASSEGPRVRNTEAFF. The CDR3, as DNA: TGTGCCAGCAGCGAGGGACCCAGGGTAAGGAACACTGAAGCTTTCTTT.

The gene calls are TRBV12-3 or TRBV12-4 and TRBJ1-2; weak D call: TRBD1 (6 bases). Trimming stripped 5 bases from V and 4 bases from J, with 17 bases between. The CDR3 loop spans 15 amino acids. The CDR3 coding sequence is TGTGCCAGCAGTCCCATGGTTGGGGGGGCCTATGGCTACACCTTC. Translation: CASSPMVGGAYGYTF.

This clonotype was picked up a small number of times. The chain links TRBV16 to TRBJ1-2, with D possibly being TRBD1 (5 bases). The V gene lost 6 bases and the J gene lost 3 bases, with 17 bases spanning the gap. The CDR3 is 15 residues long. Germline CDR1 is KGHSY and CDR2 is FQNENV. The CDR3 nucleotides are TGTGCCAGCAGTCTCACGAAGGGACTTCACTATGGCTACACCTTC. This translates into CASSLTKGLHYGYTF.

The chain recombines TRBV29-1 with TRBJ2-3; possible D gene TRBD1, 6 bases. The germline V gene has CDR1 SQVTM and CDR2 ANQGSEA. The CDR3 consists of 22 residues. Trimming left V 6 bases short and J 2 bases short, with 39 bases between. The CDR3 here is CSVTRQAENPLSVVTHTDTQYF. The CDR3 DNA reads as TGCAGCGTCACCCGACAGGCCGAGAACCCCCTTAGTGTGGTCACACACACAGATACGCAGTATTTT.

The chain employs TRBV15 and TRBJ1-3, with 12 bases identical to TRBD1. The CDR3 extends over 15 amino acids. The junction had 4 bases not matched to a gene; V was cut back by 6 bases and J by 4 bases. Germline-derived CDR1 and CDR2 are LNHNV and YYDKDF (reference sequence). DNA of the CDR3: TGTGCCACCAGTCGGGACAGGGGGCCCGGAAACACCATATATTTT. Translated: CATSRDRGPGNTIYF.

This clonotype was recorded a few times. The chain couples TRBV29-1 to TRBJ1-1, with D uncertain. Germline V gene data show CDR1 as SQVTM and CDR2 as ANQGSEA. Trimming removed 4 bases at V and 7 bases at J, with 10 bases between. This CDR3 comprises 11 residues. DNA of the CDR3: TGCAGCGTTGGGCTTAGCCGTGAAGCTTTCTTT. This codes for CSVGLSREAFF.

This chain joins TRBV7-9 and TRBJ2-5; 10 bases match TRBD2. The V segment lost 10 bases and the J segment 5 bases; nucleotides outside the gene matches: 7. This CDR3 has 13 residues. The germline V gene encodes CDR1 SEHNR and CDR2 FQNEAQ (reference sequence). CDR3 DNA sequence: TGTGCCATCCAGCGGGAGGGCCAGGAGACCCAGTACTTC. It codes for CAIQREGQETQYF.

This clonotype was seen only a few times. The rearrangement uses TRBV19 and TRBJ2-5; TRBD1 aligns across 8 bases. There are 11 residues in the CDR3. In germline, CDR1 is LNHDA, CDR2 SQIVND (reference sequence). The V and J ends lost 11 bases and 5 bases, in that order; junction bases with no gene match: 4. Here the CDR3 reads CAGQGWETQYF. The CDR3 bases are TGTGCCGGACAGGGATGGGAGACCCAGTACTTC.